Reported below is one T cell receptor beta chain. The sample is drawn from a study of blood T cells in healthy people across ages. Using a J-beta primer mix together with a sample-barcoded 5' primer, a second PCR was run for about 6 to 12 cycles. Each CDR3 protein gets one entry after TCRdb re-called the 5' RACE reads with MiXCR. The repertoire holds more than 650,000 distinct CDR3 sequences, roughly 26% seen once, with over 2.5% in the top ten. From germline, CDR1 is SGHRS and CDR2 YFSETQ. This CDR3 region has 17 residues. With V trimmed by 4 bases and J by 2 bases, 13 bases remained unmatched. This sample also belongs to another study, concerning T cells of mothers and their children.

The receptor comes from a boy between 10 and 17 years old in good health. The sequencing sample was made of blood. The chain employs TRBV5-1 and TRBJ2-3; 7 nucleotides agree with TRBD2. Here the CDR3 reads CASSRSGGEGLTDTQYF. CDR3 in DNA: TGCGCCAGCAGCCGGAGCGGAGGGGAGGGGCTCACAGATACGCAGTATTTT.